One and the same sample provided the 18 T cell receptor beta chains below, sequenced in a study of T-cell memory formation after mild COVID-19. Via MiXCR, TCRdb re-called the 5' RACE reads, giving one row per CDR3 protein. This sample has hundreds of thousands of distinct CDR3 sequences, with approximately 15% found just once. Material for sequencing was PBMCs or a T cell subset sorted from them (not recorded which). These receptors all come from a man younger than 30 who had mild COVID-19 (a few samples of this study predate the infection). Cell type and time point are not known.

The chain uses TRBV9 and TRBJ2-2; no definite D call. The ends were cut back, 1 base at V and 6 bases at J, with 7 bases in the middle. In germline, CDR1 is SGDLS, CDR2 YYNGEE. This CDR3 region has 13 residues. This CDR3 is CASSVTTAGELFF. The CDR3 DNA reads as TGTGCCAGCAGCGTAACCACGGCCGGGGAGCTGTTTTTT.

This clonotype was seen at least ten times. V gene TRBV6-2 or TRBV6-3 combines with J gene TRBJ2-7; D not certain. The CDR3 contains 14 residues. V shed 5 bases and J shed 5 bases, with 16 bases lying between them. Germline V gene lookup returns CDR1 MNHEY and CDR2 SVGEGT. CDR3 protein: CASSHHASSDEQYV. The CDR3 DNA reads as TGTGCCAGCAGTCACCATGCTAGTTCTGACGAGCAGTACGTC.

V is TRBV11-2 and J is TRBJ1-6; D call uncertain. The germline CDR1 and CDR2 sequences are SGHAT and FQNNGV. The germline V and J ends were trimmed by 2 bases and 6 bases, with 8 bases remaining between them. The CDR3 sequence is 14 residues long. The CDR3, as DNA: TGTGCCAGCAGCTTACGTCCCACTAATTCACCCCTCCACTTT. Residues: CASSLRPTNSPLHF.

The chain has TRBV29-1 and TRBJ2-7; TRBD2 might be the D (6 bases). Trimming removed 6 bases from V and 3 bases from J, with 15 bases in between. This CDR3 contains 13 residues. Per the germline V gene, CDR1 is SQVTM and CDR2 is ANQGSEA. CDR3 amino acids: CSVGTSQLYEQYF. The CDR3 coding sequence is TGCAGCGTGGGAACTAGCCAACTCTACGAGCAGTACTTC.

J is TRBJ2-1 and V is TRBV10-1; D unclear. Trimming stripped 3 bases from V and 5 bases from J, with 5 bases between. There are 12 residues in the CDR3. Germline V CDR1 and CDR2: WNHNN, SYGVQD (reference sequence). CDR3 coding DNA: TGCGCCAGCAGTGACCCCCACAATGAGCAGTTCTTC. Its translation: CASSDPHNEQFF.

This clonotype has only a few counts. The V call is TRBV19, the J call TRBJ2-3; 10 nucleotides align to TRBD1. The V segment lost 5 bases and the J segment 5 bases; nucleotides outside the gene matches: 7. Germline V gene data show CDR1 as LNHDA and CDR2 as SQIVND (reference sequence). The CDR3 loop spans 15 amino acids. The CDR3 here is CASSPWDRGEDTQYF. DNA of the CDR3: TGTGCCAGTAGTCCCTGGGACAGGGGAGAAGATACGCAGTATTTT. Combining the CDR3 with reference TRBV19 and TRBJ2-3 gives the whole variable domain DGGITQSPKYLFRKEGQNVTLSCEQNLNHDAMYWYRQDPGQGLRLIYYSQIVNDFQKGDIAEGYSVSREKKESFPLTVTSAQKNPTAFYLCASSPWDRGEDTQYFGPGTRLTVL.

The genes are TRBV11-1 and TRBJ2-3; 11 positions agree with TRBD2. Germline loops: CDR1 SGHAT, CDR2 FQDESV (reference sequence). After removal of 6 bases from V and 4 bases from J, the junction contained 3 bases not matched to a gene. The CDR3 contains 14 residues. CDR3 nucleotide sequence: TGTGCCAGCAGTCCGACTAGCGGGGCAGATACGCAGTATTTT. Its protein is CASSPTSGADTQYF.

The table lists this clonotype with a few counts. The chain has TRBV12-5 and TRBJ2-7, with TRBD1 matching over 7 bases. The CDR3 runs 15 residues. Germline-derived CDR1 and CDR2 are LGHNT and FRNRAP. V lost 5 bases, J lost 5 bases, and 12 bases stayed unmatched. The CDR3 DNA follows: TGTGCTAGTGGTCCCACAGGGGTTAGTCTTAACGAGCAGTACGTC. It translates to CASGPTGVSLNEQYV.

This clonotype was counted only a few times. The gene calls are TRBV3-1 and TRBJ2-7; 11 nucleotides match TRBD1. The ends lost 3 bases at V and 2 bases at J; junction bases unmatched: 9. CDR3 length equals 17 residues. Germline V gene sequence: CDR1 LGHDT, CDR2 YNNKEL (reference sequence). DNA of the CDR3: TGTGCCAGCAGCCACCTCCCGGGGGACAGGGGGACCTACGAGCAGTACTTC. This sequence encodes CASSHLPGDRGTYEQYF.

This chain joins TRBV5-5 and TRBJ1-1, with TRBD1 matching over 8 bases. Germline lookup yields CDR1 SGHKS and CDR2 YYEKEE (reference sequence). Trimming took 4 bases from V and 2 from J; bases not matched to a gene: 7. The CDR3 consists of 15 residues. For the CDR3, the DNA is TGTGCCAGCAGCGTGGGGACAGGCCGAAACACTGAAGCTTTCTTT. It is translated as CASSVGTGRNTEAFF.

This clonotype was counted a few times. The chain carries TRBV20-1 and TRBJ1-3; D gene uncertain. CDR1 and CDR2 (germline): DFQATT, SNEGSKA (reference sequence). This CDR3 is 15 amino acids long. The ends were cut back, 1 base at V and 0 bases at J, with 10 bases in the middle. The CDR3 DNA follows: TGCAGTGCTAGAGGTCCGGACCTCTCTGGAAACACCATATATTTT. Amino acids: CSARGPDLSGNTIYF.

This clonotype was recorded a few times. The chain recombines TRBV20-1 with TRBJ2-3; 7 bases align to TRBD2. Germline values: CDR1 DFQATT, CDR2 SNEGSKA (reference sequence). The CDR3 loop spans 16 amino acids. After removal of 2 bases from V and 6 bases from J, the junction contained 14 bases not matched to a gene. CDR3 DNA: TGCAGTGCTAGACCCCCCATGGGGGGGGGGTCGGATACGCAGTATTTT. It specifies CSARPPMGGGSDTQYF.

This clonotype was detected many times. CDR3 sequence reads: CASSQDPGDSYEQYV. The CDR3 region has the DNA TGCGCCAGCAGCCAAGATCCTGGCGACTCCTACGAGCAGTACGTC. This chain uses TRBV4-1 with TRBJ2-7; D is unresolved. Germline CDR1 is MGHRA and CDR2 is YSYEKL. Between the trimmed V and J ends, which lost 0 bases and 0 bases, there was a span of 9 bases. The CDR3 covers 15 residues.

The chain employs TRBV7-2 and TRBJ2-7; D ambiguous. Trimming took off 5 bases at V and 2 bases at J, with 16 bases between the two ends. The CDR3 is 15 amino acids. Germline CDR1 SGHTA, CDR2 FQGNSA. The CDR3 protein is CASSQTVRATYEQYF. The CDR3 DNA is TGTGCCAGCAGCCAAACTGTCCGGGCCACCTACGAGCAGTACTTC. Together with reference TRBV7-2 and TRBJ2-7, the CDR3 gives the full variable domain: GAGVSQSPSNKVTEKGKDVELRCDPISGHTALYWYRQSLGQGLEFLIYFQGNSAPDKSGLPSDRFSAERTGGSVSTLTIQRTQQEDSAVYLCASSQTVRATYEQYFGPGTRLTVT.

This clonotype was detected only a few times. The V and J genes are TRBV10-3 and TRBJ2-3; tentatively, D is TRBD1 (6 bases). Germline V gene sequence: CDR1 ENHRY, CDR2 SYGVKD. The V gene lost 0 bases and the J gene lost 3 bases, with 13 bases spanning the gap. The CDR3 runs 16 residues. The CDR3 nucleotides are TGTGCCATCAGTGAGTCTGCGCAGGGGCCTACAGATACGCAGTATTTT. Translation gives CAISESAQGPTDTQYF.

The genes are TRBV14 and TRBJ2-3; 8 nucleotides line up with TRBD2. In germline, CDR1 is SGHDN, CDR2 FVKESK. This CDR3 has 14 amino acids. The junction had 5 bases not matched to a gene; V was cut back by 6 bases and J by 3 bases. The CDR3 sequence is CASRTSGLTDTQYF. CDR3 DNA sequence: TGTGCCAGCAGAACTAGCGGCCTGACAGATACGCAGTATTTT. Drawing the rest from reference TRBV14 and TRBJ2-3, the complete variable domain is EAGVTQFPSHSVIEKGQTVTLRCDPISGHDNLYWYRRVMGKEIKFLLHFVKESKQDESGMPNNRFLAERTGGTYSTLKVQPAELEDSGVYFCASRTSGLTDTQYFGPGTRLTVL.

This clonotype was observed a few times. The V call is TRBV3-1, the J call TRBJ2-3; 10 nucleotides agree with TRBD2. The V gene's germline CDR1 is LGHDT and CDR2 YNNKEL (reference sequence). The CDR3 sequence is 13 residues long. V shed 8 bases and J 6 bases; nucleotides not matched to a gene: 5. The CDR3 DNA reads as TGTGCCAGCGGGAGCGGGGGGGCTGATACGCAGTATTTT. It translates to CASGSGGADTQYF.

J is TRBJ1-3 and V is TRBV18; D call uncertain. Between the trimmed V and J ends, which lost 0 bases and 4 bases, there was a span of 16 bases. The CDR3 spans 17 residues. Per germline, CDR1 KGHSH and CDR2 LQKENI. The CDR3 nucleotides read TGTGCCAGCTCACCACCAGAGGCCCTCCTAGTCGGAAACACCATATATTTT. Its translation: CASSPPEALLVGNTIYF.